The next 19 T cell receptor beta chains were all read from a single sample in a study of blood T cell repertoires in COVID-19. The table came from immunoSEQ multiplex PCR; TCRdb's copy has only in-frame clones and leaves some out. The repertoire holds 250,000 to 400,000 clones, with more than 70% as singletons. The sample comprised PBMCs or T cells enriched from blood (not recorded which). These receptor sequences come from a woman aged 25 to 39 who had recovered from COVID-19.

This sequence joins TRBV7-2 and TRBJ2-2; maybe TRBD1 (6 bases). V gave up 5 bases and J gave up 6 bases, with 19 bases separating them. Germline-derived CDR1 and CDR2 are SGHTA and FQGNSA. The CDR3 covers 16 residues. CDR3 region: CASSQIHRVVAGELFF. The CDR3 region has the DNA TGTGCCAGCAGCCAAATACACAGGGTAGTGGCCGGGGAGCTGTTTTTT.

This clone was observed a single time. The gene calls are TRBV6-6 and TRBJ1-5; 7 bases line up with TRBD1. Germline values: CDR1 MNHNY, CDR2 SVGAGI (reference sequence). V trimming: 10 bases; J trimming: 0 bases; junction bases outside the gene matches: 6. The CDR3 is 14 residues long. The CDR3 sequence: CATRQGGSNQPQHF. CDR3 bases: TGTGCCACCCGACAGGGAGGTAGCAATCAGCCCCAGCATTTT.

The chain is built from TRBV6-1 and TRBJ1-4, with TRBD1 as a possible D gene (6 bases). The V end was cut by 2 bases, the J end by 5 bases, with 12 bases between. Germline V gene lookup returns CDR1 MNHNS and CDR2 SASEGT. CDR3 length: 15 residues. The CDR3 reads CASSELYRENEKLFF. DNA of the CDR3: TGTGCCAGCAGTGAATTGTACAGGGAGAATGAAAAACTGTTTTTT.

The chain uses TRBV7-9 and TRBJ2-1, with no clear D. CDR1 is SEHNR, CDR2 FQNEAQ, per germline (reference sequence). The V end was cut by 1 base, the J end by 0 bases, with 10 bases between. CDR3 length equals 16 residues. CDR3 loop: CASSLVAVGSYNEQFF. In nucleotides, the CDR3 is TGTGCCAGCAGCTTAGTGGCGGTGGGCTCCTACAATGAGCAGTTCTTC.

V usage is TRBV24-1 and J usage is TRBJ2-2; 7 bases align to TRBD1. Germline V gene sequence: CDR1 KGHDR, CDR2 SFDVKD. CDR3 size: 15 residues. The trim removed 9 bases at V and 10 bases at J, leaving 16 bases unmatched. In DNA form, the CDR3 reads TGTGCCACCCAGAACCAACAGGGGCACAACGCGGAGCTGTTTTTT. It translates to CATQNQQGHNAELFF.

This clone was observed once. The CDR3 region is CASSSGLASTDTQYF. As DNA, the CDR3 is TGCGCCAGCAGCTCGGGACTAGCCAGCACAGATACGCAGTATTTT. V is TRBV5-1 and J is TRBJ2-3, with TRBD2 identical over 9 bases. The CDR3 runs to 15 residues. CDR1 is SGHRS, CDR2 YFSETQ, per germline. Trimming took 3 bases from V and 0 from J; bases not matched to a gene: 2.

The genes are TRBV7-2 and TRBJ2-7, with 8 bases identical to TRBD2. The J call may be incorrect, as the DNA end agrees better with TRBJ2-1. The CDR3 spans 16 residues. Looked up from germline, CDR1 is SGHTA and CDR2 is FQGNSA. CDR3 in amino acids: CASGLGRTSNYNEQFF. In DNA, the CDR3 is TGTGCCAGCGGCCTCGGACGGACTAGCAATTACAATGAGCAGTTCTTC.

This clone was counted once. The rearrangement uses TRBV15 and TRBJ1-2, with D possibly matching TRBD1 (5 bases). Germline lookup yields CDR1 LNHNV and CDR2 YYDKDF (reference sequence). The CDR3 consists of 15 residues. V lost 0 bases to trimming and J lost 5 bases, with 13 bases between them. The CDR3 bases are TGTGCCACCAGCAGAGAGGGGCGGGGCGCGTATGGCTACACCTTC. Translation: CATSREGRGAYGYTF.

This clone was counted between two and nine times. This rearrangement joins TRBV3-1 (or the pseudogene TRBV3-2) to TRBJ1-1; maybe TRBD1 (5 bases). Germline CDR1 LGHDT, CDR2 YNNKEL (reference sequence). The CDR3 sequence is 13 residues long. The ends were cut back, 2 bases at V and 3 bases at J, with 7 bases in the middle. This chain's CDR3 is CASSQIRDTEAFF. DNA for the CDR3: TGTGCCAGCAGCCAAATCAGGGACACTGAAGCTTTCTTT.

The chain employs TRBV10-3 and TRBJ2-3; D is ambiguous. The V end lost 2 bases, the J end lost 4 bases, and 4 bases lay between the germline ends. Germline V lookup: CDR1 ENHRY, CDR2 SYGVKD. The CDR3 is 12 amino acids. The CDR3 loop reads CAISELSDTQYF. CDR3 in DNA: TGTGCCATCAGTGAGCTGTCAGATACGCAGTATTTT.

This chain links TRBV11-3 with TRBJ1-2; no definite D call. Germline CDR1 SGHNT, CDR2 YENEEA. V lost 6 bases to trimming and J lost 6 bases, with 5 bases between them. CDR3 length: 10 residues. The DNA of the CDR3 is TGTGCCAGCAGGTCCAATGGCTACACCTTC. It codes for CASRSNGYTF.

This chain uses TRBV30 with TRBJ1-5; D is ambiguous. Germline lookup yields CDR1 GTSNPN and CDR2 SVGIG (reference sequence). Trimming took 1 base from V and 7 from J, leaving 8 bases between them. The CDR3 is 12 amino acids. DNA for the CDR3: TGTGCCTGGAGTGCCTCGAGGCAGCCCCAGCATTTT. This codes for CAWSASRQPQHF. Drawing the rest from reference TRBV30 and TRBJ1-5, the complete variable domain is SQTIHQWPATLVQPVGSPLSLECTVEGTSNPNLYWYRQAAGRGLQLLFYSVGIGQISSEVPQNLSASRPQDRQFILSSKKLLLSDSGFYLCAWSASRQPQHFGDGTRLSIL.

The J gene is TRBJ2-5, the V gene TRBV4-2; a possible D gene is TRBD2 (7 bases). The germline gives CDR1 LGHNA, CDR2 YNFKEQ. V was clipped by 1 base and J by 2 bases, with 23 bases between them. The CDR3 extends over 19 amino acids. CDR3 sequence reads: CASSQAPGGGRATQETQYF. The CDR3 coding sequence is TGTGCCAGCAGCCAAGCCCCGGGGGGCGGGCGGGCAACTCAAGAGACCCAGTACTTC.

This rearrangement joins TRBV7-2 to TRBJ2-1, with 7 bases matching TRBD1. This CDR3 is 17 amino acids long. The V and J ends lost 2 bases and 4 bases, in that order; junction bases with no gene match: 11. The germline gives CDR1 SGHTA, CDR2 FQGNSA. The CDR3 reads CASSLYPGQESYNEQFF. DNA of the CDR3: TGTGCCAGCAGCTTATACCCTGGACAGGAGTCATACAATGAGCAGTTCTTC.

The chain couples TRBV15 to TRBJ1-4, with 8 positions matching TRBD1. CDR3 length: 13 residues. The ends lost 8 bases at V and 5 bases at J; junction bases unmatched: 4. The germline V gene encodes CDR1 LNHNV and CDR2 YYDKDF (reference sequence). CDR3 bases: TGTGCCACCCGAAGACAGGGGAATGAAAAACTGTTTTTT. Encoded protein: CATRRQGNEKLFF.

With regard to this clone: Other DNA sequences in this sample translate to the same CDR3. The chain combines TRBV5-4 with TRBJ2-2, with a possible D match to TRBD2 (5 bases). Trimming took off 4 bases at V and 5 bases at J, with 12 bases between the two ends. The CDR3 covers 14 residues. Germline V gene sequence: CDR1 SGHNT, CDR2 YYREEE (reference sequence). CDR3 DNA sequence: TGTGCCAGCAGCCTAGGACGCGGGACCGGGGAGCTGTTTTTT. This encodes CASSLGRGTGELFF.

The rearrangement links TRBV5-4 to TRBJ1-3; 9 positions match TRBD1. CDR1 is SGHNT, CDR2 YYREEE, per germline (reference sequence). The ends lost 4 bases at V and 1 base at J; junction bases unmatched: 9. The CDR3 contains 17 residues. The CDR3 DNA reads TGTGCCAGCAGCAGTTACAGGGGGCTAAGTTCTGGAAACACCATATATTTT. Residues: CASSSYRGLSSGNTIYF. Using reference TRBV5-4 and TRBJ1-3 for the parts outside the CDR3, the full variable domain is ETGVTQSPTHLIKTRGQQVTLRCSSQSGHNTVSWYQQALGQGPQFIFQYYREEENGRGNFPPRFSGLQFPNYSSELNVNALELDDSALYLCASSSYRGLSSGNTIYFGEGSWLTVV.

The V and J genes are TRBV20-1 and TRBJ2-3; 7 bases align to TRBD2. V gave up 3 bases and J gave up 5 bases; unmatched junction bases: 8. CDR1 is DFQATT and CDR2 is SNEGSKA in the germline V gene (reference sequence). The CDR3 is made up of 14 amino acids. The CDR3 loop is CSASGGLLLDTQYF. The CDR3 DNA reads TGCAGTGCTAGTGGGGGACTATTATTAGATACGCAGTATTTT.

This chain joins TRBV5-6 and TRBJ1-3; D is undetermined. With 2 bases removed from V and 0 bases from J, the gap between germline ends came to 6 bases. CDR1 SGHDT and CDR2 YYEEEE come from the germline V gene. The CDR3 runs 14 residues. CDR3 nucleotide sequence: TGTGCCAGCAGCTTCCTGTCCTCTGGAAACACCATATATTTT. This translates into CASSFLSSGNTIYF.